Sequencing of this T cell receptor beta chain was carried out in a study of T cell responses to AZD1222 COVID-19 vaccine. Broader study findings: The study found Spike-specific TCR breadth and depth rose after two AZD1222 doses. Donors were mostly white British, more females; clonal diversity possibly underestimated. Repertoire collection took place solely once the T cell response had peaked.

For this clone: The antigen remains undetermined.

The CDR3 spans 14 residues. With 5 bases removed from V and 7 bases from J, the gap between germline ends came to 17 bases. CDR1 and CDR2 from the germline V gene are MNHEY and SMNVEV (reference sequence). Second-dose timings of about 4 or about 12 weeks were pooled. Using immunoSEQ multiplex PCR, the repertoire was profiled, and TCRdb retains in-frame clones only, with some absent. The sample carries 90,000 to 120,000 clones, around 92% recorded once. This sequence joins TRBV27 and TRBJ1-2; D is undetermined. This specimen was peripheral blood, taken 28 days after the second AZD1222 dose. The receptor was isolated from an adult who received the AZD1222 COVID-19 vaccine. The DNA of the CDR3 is TGTGCCAGCAGTCCAACCGACCTCTGGTTTGGCTACACCTTC. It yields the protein CASSPTDLWFGYTF.